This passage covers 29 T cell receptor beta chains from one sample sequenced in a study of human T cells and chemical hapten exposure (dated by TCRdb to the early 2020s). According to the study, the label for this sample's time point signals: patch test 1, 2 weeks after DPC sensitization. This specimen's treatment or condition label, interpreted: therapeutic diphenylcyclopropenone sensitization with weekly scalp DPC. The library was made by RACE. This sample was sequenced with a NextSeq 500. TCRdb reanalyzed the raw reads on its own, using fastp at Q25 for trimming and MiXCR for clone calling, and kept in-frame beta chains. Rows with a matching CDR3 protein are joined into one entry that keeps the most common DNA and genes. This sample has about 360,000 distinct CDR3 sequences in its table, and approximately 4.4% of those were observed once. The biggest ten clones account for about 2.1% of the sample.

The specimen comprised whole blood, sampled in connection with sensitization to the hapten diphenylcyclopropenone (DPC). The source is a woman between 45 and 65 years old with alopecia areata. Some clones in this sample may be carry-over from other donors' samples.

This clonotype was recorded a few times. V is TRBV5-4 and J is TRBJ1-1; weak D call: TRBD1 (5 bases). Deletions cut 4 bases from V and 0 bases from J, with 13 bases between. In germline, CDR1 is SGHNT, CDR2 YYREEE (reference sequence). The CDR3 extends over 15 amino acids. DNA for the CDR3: TGTGCCAGCAGCCCCGCAGCAGGGATGAACACTGAAGCTTTCTTT. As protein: CASSPAAGMNTEAFF.

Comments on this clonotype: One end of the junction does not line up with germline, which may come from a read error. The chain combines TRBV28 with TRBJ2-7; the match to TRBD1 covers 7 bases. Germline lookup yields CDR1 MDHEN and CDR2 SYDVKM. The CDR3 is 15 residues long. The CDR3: CTSSPTSGTAYEQYF. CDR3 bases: TGTACCAGCAGTCCTACATCCGGGACAGCCTACGAGCAGTACTTC.

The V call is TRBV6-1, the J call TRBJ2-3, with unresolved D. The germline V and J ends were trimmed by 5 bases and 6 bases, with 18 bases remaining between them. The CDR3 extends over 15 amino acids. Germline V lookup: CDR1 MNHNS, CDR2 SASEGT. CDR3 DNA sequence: TGTGCCAGCAGTAGATATACAGCCGCACAGGATACGCAGTATTTT. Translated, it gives CASSRYTAAQDTQYF.

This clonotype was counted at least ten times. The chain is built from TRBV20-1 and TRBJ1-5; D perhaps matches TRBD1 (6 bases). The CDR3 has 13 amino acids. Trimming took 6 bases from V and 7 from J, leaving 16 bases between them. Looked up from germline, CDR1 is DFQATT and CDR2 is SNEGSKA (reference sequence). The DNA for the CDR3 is TGCAGTGCCCCCACAGGGTTCGGGCAGCCCCAGCATTTT. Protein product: CSAPTGFGQPQHF.

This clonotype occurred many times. The CDR3 spells CSVSDSLPYNEQFF. The CDR3 DNA follows: TGCAGCGTTTCCGACAGCCTCCCCTACAATGAGCAGTTCTTC. The chain joins TRBV29-1 to TRBJ2-1; tentative D call: TRBD1 (5 bases). Looked up from germline, CDR1 is SQVTM and CDR2 is ANQGSEA. Trimming stripped 5 bases from V and 2 bases from J, with 13 bases between. This CDR3 has 14 residues.

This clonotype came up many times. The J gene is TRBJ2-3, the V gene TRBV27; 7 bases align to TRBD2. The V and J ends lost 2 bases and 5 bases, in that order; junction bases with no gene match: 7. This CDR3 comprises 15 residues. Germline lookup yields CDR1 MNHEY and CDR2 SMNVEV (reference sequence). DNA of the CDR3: TGTGCCAGCAGTTTAGTGCGGGAGCGGGGAGATACGCAGTATTTT. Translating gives CASSLVRERGDTQYF.

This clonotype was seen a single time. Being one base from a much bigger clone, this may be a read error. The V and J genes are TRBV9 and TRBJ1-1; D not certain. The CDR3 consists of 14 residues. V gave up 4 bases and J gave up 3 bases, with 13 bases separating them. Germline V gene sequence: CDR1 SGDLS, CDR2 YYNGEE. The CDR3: CASSFMDSHTEAFF. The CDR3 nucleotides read TGTGCCAGCAGCTTTATGGACTCGCACACTGAAGCTTTCTTT. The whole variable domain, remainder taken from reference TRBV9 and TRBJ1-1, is DSGVTQTPKHLITATGQRVTLRCSPRSGDLSVYWYQQSLDQGLQFLIQYYNGEERAKGNILERFSAQQFPDLHSELNLSSLELGDSALYFCASSFMDSHTEAFFGQGTRLTVV.

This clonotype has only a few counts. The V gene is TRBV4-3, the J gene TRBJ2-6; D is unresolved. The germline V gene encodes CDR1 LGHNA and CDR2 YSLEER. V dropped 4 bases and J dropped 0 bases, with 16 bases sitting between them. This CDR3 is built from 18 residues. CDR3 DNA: TGCGCCAGCAGCCCCTCGGCGGTGGCTACCTCTGGGGCCAACGTCCTGACTTTC. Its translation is CASSPSAVATSGANVLTF.

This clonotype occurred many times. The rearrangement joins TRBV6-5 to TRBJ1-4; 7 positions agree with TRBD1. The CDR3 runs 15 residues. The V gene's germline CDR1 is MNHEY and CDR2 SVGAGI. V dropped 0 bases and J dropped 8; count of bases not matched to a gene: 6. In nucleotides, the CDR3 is TGTGCCAGCAGTTACTCGAGTGGGACAGCCGAAAAACTGTTTTTT. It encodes CASSYSSGTAEKLFF.

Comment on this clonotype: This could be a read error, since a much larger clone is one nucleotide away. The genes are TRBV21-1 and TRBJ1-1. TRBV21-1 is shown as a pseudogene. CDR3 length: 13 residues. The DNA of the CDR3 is TGTGCCAGCAGTTATGAGGACGGTTCTGAAGCTTTCTTT. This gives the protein CASSYEDGSEAFF.

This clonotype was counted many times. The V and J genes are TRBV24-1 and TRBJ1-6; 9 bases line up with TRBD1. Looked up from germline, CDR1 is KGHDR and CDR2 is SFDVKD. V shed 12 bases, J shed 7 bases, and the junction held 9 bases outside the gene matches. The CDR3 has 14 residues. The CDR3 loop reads CAASSGTGNSPLHF. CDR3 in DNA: TGTGCCGCATCGTCCGGGACAGGGAATTCACCCCTCCACTTT.

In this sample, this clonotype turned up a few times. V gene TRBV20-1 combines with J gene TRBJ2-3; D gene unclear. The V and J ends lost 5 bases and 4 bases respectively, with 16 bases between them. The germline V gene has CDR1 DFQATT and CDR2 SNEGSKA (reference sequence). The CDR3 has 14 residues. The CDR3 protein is CSARPRIFADTQYF. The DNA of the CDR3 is TGCAGTGCTCGTCCAAGGATCTTCGCAGATACGCAGTATTTT.

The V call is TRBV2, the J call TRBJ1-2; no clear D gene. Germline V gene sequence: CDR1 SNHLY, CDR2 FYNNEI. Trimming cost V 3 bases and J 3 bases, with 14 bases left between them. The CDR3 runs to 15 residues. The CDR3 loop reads CASSDWQADHYGYTF. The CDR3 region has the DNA TGTGCCAGCAGTGATTGGCAGGCCGACCACTATGGCTACACCTTC.

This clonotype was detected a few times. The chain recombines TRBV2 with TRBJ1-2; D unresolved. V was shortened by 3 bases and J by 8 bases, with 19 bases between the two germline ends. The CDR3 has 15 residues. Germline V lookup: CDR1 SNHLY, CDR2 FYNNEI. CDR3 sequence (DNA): TGTGCCAGCAGTGACACCCCTGGGAGGGTATGGGGCTACACCTTC. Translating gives CASSDTPGRVWGYTF.

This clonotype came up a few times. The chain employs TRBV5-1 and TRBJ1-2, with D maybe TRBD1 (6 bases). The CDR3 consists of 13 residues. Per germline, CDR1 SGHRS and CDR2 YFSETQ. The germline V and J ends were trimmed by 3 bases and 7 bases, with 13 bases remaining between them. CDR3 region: CASSSPGEAGYTF. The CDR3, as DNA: TGCGCCAGCAGCTCCCCAGGGGAAGCTGGCTACACCTTC. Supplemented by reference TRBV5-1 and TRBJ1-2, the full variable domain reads KAGVTQTPRYLIKTRGQQVTLSCSPISGHRSVSWYQQTPGQGLQFLFEYFSETQRNKGNFPGRFSGRQFSNSRSEMNVSTLELGDSALYLCASSSPGEAGYTFGSGTRLTVV.

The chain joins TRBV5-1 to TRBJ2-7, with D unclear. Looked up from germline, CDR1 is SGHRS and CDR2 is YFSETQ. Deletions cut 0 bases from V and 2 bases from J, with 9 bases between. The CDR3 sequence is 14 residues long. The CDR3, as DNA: TGCGCCAGCAGCTTGGAGGTAGGAGCCTACGAGCAGTACTTC. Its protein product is CASSLEVGAYEQYF.

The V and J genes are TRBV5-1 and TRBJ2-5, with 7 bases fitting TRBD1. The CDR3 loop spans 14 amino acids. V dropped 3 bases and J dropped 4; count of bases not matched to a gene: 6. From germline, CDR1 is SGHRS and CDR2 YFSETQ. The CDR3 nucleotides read TGCGCCAGCAGCTCTGTGACAGGGAGAGAGACCCAGTACTTC. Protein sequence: CASSSVTGRETQYF. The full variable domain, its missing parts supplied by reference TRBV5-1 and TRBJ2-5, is KAGVTQTPRYLIKTRGQQVTLSCSPISGHRSVSWYQQTPGQGLQFLFEYFSETQRNKGNFPGRFSGRQFSNSRSEMNVSTLELGDSALYLCASSSVTGRETQYFGPGTRLLVL.

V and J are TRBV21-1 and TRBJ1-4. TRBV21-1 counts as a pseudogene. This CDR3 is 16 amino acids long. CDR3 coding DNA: TGTGCCAGCAGCAAAGCGAGGGCAGAGCCTAAGGGAAAACTGTTTTTT. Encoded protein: CASSKARAEPKGKLFF.

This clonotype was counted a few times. The CDR3: CATSRVGTAEAFF. CDR3 nucleotides: TGTGCCACCAGCAGAGTAGGGACGGCTGAAGCTTTCTTT. The V and J genes are TRBV15 and TRBJ1-1, with a weak D call TRBD1 (5 bases). The CDR3 covers 13 residues. From germline, CDR1 is LNHNV and CDR2 YYDKDF (reference sequence). The germline V and J ends were trimmed by 1 base and 6 bases, with 9 bases remaining between them.

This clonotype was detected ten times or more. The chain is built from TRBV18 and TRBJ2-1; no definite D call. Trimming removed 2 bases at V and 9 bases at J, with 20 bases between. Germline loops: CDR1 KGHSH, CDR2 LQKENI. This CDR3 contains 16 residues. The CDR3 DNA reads TGTGCCAGCTCACCAATAACAGAAAACCCCTCACGTGAGCAGTTCTTC. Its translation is CASSPITENPSREQFF.

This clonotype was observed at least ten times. This CDR3 is CSARRTVQETQYF. The CDR3 DNA reads TGCAGTGCTAGACGGACAGTCCAAGAGACCCAGTACTTC. V is TRBV20-1 and J is TRBJ2-5; D is perhaps TRBD1 (6 bases). The CDR3 runs to 13 residues. The V and J ends lost 2 bases and 1 base respectively, with 8 bases between them. In germline, CDR1 is DFQATT, CDR2 SNEGSKA (reference sequence).

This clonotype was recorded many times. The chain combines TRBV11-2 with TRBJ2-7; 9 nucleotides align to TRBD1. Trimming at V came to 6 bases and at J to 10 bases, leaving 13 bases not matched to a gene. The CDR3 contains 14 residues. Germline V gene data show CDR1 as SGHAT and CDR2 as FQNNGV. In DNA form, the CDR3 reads TGTGCCAGCAGGGCCGGGACAGGGACCCTGGAACAGTACTTC. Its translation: CASRAGTGTLEQYF.

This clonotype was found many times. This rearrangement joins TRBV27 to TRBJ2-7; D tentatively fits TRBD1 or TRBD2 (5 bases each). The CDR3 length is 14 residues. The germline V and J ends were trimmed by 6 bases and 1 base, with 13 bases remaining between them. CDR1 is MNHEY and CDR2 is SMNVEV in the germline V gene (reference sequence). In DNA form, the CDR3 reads TGTGCCAGCAGATGGACGGGGACGTCCTACGAGCAGTACTTC. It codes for CASRWTGTSYEQYF.

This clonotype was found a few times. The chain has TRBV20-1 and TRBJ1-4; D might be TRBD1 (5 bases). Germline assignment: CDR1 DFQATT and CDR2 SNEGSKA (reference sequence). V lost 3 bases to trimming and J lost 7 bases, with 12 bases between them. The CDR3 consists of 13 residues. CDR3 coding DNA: TGCAGTGCTAGGGGTAGGGGTGGTGAAAAACTGTTTTTT. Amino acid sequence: CSARGRGGEKLFF.

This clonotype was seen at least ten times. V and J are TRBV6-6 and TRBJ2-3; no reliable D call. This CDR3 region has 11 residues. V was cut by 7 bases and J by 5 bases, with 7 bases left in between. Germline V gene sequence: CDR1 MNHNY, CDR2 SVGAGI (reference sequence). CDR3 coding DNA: TGTGCCAGCATGGTGTTAGATACGCAGTATTTT. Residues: CASMVLDTQYF.

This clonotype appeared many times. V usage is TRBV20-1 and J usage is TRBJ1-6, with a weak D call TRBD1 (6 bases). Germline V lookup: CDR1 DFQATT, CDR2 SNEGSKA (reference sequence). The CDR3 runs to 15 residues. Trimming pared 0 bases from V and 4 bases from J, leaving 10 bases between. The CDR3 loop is CSARETQGYNSPLHF. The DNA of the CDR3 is TGCAGTGCTAGAGAAACCCAGGGGTATAATTCACCCCTCCACTTT.

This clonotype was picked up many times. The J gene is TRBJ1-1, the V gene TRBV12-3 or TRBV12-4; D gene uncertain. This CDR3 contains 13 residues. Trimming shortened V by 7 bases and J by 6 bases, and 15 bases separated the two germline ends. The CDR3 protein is CASTPPGRPEAFF. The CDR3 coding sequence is TGTGCCAGCACCCCGCCGGGTCGGCCTGAAGCTTTCTTT.

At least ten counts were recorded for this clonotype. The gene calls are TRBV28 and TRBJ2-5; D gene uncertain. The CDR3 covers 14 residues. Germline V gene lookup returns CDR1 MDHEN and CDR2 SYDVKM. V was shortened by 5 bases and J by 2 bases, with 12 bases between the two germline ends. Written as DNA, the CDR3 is TGTGCCAGCAGTACCACGGAATTACAAGAGACCCAGTACTTC. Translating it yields CASSTTELQETQYF. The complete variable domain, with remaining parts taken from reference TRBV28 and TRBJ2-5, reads DVKVTQSSRYLVKRTGEKVFLECVQDMDHENMFWYRQDPGLGLRLIYFSYDVKMKEKGDIPEGYSVSREKKERFSLILESASTNQTSMYLCASSTTELQETQYFGPGTRLLVL.

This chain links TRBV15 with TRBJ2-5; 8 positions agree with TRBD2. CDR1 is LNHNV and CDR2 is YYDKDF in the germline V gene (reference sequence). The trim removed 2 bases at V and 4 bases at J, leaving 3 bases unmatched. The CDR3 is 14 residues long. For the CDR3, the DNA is TGTGCCACCAGCAGACCCGGGGGGGCAGAGACCCAGTACTTC. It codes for CATSRPGGAETQYF. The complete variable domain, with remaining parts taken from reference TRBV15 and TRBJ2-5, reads DAMVIQNPRYQVTQFGKPVTLSCSQTLNHNVMYWYQQKSSQAPKLLFHYYDKDFNNEADTPDNFQSRRPNTSFCFLDIRSPGLGDTAMYLCATSRPGGAETQYFGPGTRLLVL.